Shown below are 14 T cell receptor beta chains from a single sample sequenced in a study of T cells in Graves' hyperthyroidism and ophthalmopathy. The source material, RNA transcripts, was used to amplify TCR beta CDR3 regions. A first-round RT-PCR of the TCR CDR3 used the HTBI primer set. TCRdb used MiXCR to reprocess the multiplex PCR reads, holding one entry per CDR3 protein. Among more than 300,000 distinct CDR3 sequences listed, around 13% were seen once. The specimen was blood. These receptor sequences come from a woman under 40 with Graves' hyperthyroidism.

The chain combines TRBV14 with TRBJ2-3; tentative D call: TRBD2 (7 bases). The CDR3 sequence is 14 residues long. V lost 1 base, J lost 6 bases, and 11 bases lay in between. The germline V gene has CDR1 SGHDN and CDR2 FVKESK. CDR3 sequence (DNA): TGTGCCAGCAGCCAAGGGGGGGGGCGCGATACGCAGTATTTT. It codes for CASSQGGGRDTQYF.

There are a few counts of this clonotype. This chain connects TRBV29-1 to TRBJ2-3, with 8 bases matching TRBD2. CDR1 and CDR2 (germline): SQVTM, ANQGSEA. This CDR3 is built from 14 residues. Trimming took 5 bases from V and 1 from J; bases not matched to a gene: 5. The CDR3: CSVMPSGRTDTQYF. The CDR3 DNA reads TGCAGCGTTATGCCTAGCGGGCGCACAGATACGCAGTATTTT.

This clonotype turned up a few times. A much larger clone is a single base away; this may be a read error. This chain links TRBV20-1 with TRBJ1-2; D gene uncertain. CDR1 is DFQATT, CDR2 SNEGSKA, per germline (reference sequence). Trimming took off 2 bases at V and 2 bases at J, with 12 bases between the two ends. The CDR3 consists of 14 residues. For the CDR3, the DNA is TGCAGTGCTAGATCCCCGGCAAGGAACTATGGCTACACCTTC. It is translated as CSARSPARNYGYTF.

As regards this clonotype: This sequence may be a read error, since a much larger clone differs from it by one base. The chain combines TRBV7-9 with TRBJ2-5; D gene unclear. The CDR3 is 13 amino acids. The germline gives CDR1 SEHNR, CDR2 FQNEAQ (reference sequence). Written as DNA, the CDR3 is TGTGCCAGCAGCGGAGCTTACCAAGTGACCCAGTACTTC. This codes for CASSGAYQVTQYF. The full variable domain, completed using reference TRBV7-9 and TRBJ2-5, is DTGVSQNPRHKITKRGQNVTFRCDPISEHNRLYWYRQTLGQGPEFLTYFQNEAQLEKSRLLSDRFSAERPKGSFSTLEIQRTEQGDSAMYLCASSGAYQVTQYFGPGTRLLVL.

This clonotype was recorded many times. This chain links TRBV7-9 with TRBJ1-4; D might be TRBD1 (6 bases). The CDR3 has 17 residues. Trimming left V 10 bases short and J 0 bases short, with 21 bases between. Per the germline V gene, CDR1 is SEHNR and CDR2 is FQNEAQ (reference sequence). The CDR3 sequence is CATSGASLSATNEKLFF. CDR3 sequence (DNA): TGTGCCACCTCGGGGGCCTCCCTCTCTGCAACTAATGAAAAACTGTTTTTT.

This clonotype was counted between two and nine times. CDR3 loop: CASKNTGYSEAFF. CDR3 nucleotide sequence: TGTGCCAGCAAGAACACAGGGTATAGTGAAGCTTTCTTT. This rearrangement joins TRBV3-1 to TRBJ1-1; possibly TRBD1 for D (6 bases). Trimming stripped 7 bases from V and 7 bases from J, with 16 bases between. In germline, CDR1 is LGHDT, CDR2 YNNKEL (reference sequence). The CDR3 has 13 amino acids.

The J gene is TRBJ1-3, the V gene TRBV3-1; D is uncertain. The CDR3 loop spans 14 amino acids. Germline V gene sequence: CDR1 LGHDT, CDR2 YNNKEL (reference sequence). Trimming shortened V by 1 base and J by 7 bases, and 11 bases separated the two germline ends. CDR3 in amino acids: CASSQGRAANTIYF. The CDR3 coding sequence is TGTGCCAGCAGCCAAGGTAGAGCTGCCAACACCATATATTTT.

This clonotype was observed at least ten times. V and J are TRBV27 and TRBJ1-1; TRBD1 agrees at 8 bases. The CDR3 runs 16 residues. J was trimmed by 0 bases and V by 5 bases; bases with no gene match: 8. The V gene's germline CDR1 is MNHEY and CDR2 SMNVEV (reference sequence). The CDR3, as DNA: TGTGCCAGCAGTAACCCAGGGGGCGGGTTGAACACTGAAGCTTTCTTT. Its translation: CASSNPGGGLNTEAFF.

Only one count was recorded for this clonotype. This sequence joins TRBV6-5 and TRBJ1-2; D is ambiguous. Per germline, CDR1 MNHEY and CDR2 SVGAGI. The CDR3 sequence is 12 residues long. The V end lost 2 bases, the J end lost 8 bases, and 9 bases lay between the germline ends. CDR3: CASSYSGRGYTF. CDR3 in DNA: TGTGCCAGCAGTTACAGCGGGCGAGGCTACACCTTC.

This clonotype was observed at least ten times. The rearrangement links TRBV12-3 or TRBV12-4 to TRBJ2-7; possible D gene TRBD2, 5 bases. The CDR3 extends over 13 amino acids. Deletions cut 5 bases from V and 6 bases from J, with 14 bases between. CDR3 residues: CASSLQLGGEQYF. CDR3 nucleotides: TGTGCCAGCAGTCTACAACTAGGAGGCGAGCAGTACTTC.

The J gene is TRBJ2-5, the V gene TRBV7-8; 7 nucleotides line up with TRBD2. The V gene's germline CDR1 is SGHVS and CDR2 FQNEAQ. Germline trimming cut 3 bases from V and 4 bases from J; bases unmatched to any gene: 11. The CDR3 has 16 amino acids. CDR3 amino acids: CASSFLGGWGRETQYF. CDR3 sequence (DNA): TGTGCCAGCAGCTTCCTCGGGGGGTGGGGGAGAGAGACCCAGTACTTC.

CDR3 in amino acids: CASSEMIGAGLGGYTF. The CDR3 DNA sequence: TGTGCCAGCAGTGAAATGATCGGAGCAGGGTTAGGTGGCTACACCTTC. The J gene is TRBJ1-2, the V gene TRBV6-1, with D perhaps TRBD1 (5 bases). This CDR3 contains 16 residues. Trimming left V 2 bases short and J 7 bases short, with 20 bases between. CDR1 and CDR2 (germline): MNHNS, SASEGT.

The chain carries TRBV7-9 and TRBJ1-3, with D uncertain. Germline values: CDR1 SEHNR, CDR2 FQNEAQ (reference sequence). Trimming took off 5 bases at V and 4 bases at J, with 3 bases between the two ends. The CDR3 sequence is 11 residues long. CDR3 loop: CASSNGNTIYF. DNA of the CDR3: TGTGCCAGCAGCAACGGAAACACCATATATTTT.

This clonotype was recorded at least ten times. V and J are TRBV10-3 and TRBJ1-2; maybe TRBD1 (5 bases). Trimming took 2 bases from V and 0 from J, leaving 10 bases between them. Germline-derived CDR1 and CDR2 are ENHRY and SYGVKD. The CDR3 has 15 residues. CDR3 loop: CAISEGAASNYGYTF. The CDR3 DNA follows: TGTGCCATCAGTGAGGGGGCAGCTTCTAACTATGGCTACACCTTC.